This TCR beta chain was captured by sequencing in a study of shared clonotypes between healthy human individuals. Trimming took 1 base from V and 0 from J, leaving 8 bases between them. The CDR3 spans 15 residues. Germline V gene data show CDR1 as SGHAT and CDR2 as FQDESV (reference sequence). Some clones are missing from TCRdb's copy, which holds only in-frame ones; the method was immunoSEQ multiplex PCR. The sample carries about 1 million clones, around 74% recorded once. V is TRBV11-1 and J is TRBJ2-3; no firm D call. The sequenced material came from memory CD4+ T cells sorted from blood. Subset specified: CD45RA-negative fraction. The source of this sequence is a young man in good health. The CDR3 DNA is TGTGCCAGCAGCTTAGGAGTGGCTAGCACAGATACGCAGTATTTT. Its translation is CASSLGVASTDTQYF.